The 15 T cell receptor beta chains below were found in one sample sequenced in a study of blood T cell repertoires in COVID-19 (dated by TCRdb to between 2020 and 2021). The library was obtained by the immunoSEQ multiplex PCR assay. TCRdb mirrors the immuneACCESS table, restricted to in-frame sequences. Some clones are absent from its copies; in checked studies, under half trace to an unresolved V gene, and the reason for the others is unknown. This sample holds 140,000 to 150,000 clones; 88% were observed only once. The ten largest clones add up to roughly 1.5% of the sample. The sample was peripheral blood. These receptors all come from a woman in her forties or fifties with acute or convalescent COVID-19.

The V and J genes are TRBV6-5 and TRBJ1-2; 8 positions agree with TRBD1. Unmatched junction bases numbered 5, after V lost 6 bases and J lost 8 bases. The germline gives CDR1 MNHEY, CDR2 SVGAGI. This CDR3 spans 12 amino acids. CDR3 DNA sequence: TGTGCCAGCAGGGGGACAGGACCGGGCTACACCTTC. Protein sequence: CASRGTGPGYTF.

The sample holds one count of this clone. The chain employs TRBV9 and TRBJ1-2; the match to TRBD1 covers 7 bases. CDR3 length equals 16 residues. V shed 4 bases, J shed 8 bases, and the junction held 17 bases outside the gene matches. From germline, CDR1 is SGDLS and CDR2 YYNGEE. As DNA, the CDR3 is TGTGCCAGCAGCTCACCCGGGACAGATAGGGGTTACGGCTACACCTTC. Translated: CASSSPGTDRGYGYTF.

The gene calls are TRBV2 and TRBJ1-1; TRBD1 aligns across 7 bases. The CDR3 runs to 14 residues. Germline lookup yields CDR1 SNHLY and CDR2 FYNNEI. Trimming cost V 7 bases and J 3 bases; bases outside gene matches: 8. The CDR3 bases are TGTGCCAGCACCCCCGGGCAGGGGGACACTGAAGCTTTCTTT. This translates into CASTPGQGDTEAFF.

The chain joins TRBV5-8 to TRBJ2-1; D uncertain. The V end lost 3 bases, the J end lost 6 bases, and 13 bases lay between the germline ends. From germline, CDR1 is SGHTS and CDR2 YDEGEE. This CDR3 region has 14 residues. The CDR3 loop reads CASSSAVVRNEQFF. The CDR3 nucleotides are TGTGCCAGCAGCTCCGCGGTAGTACGCAATGAGCAGTTCTTC.

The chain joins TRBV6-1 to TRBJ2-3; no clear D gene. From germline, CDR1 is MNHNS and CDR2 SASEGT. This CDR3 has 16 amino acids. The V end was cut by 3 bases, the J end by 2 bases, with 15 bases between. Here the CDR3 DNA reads TGTGCCAGCAGTGATCTTAGCAAAAAAGACACAGATACGCAGTATTTT. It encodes CASSDLSKKDTDTQYF.

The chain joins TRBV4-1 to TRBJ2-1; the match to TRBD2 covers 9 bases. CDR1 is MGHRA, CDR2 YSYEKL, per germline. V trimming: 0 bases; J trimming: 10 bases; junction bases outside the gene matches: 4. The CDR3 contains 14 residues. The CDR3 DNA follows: TGCGCCAGCAGCCAAGATCGGCGGGAGGGCGAGCAGTTCTTC. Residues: CASSQDRREGEQFF.

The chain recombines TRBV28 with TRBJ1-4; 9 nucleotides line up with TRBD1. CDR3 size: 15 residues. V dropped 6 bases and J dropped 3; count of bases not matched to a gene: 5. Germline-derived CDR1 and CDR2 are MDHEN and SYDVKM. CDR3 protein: CASSPTGGPNEKLFF. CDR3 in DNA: TGTGCCAGCAGCCCTACAGGGGGCCCTAATGAAAAACTGTTTTTT.

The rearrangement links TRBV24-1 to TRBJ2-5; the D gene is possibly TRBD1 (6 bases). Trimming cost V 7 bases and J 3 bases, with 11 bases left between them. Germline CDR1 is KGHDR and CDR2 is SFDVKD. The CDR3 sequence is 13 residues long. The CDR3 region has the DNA TGTGCCACCAGCAGGGCAGGGGAAGAGACCCAGTACTTC. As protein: CATSRAGEETQYF.

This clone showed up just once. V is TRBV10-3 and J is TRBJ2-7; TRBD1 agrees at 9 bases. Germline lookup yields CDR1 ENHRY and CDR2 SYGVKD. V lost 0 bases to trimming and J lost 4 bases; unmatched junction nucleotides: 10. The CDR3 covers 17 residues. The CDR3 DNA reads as TGTGCCATCAGTGAGTCTGTTGGGACAGGGATGCCTTACGAGCAGTACTTC. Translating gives CAISESVGTGMPYEQYF.

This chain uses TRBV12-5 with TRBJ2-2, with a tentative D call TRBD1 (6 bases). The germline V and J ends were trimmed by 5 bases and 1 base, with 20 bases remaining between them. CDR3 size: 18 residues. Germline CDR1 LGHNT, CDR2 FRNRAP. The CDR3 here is CASGVSGDAILNTGELFF. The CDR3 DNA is TGTGCTAGTGGTGTGTCAGGGGATGCGATCTTGAACACCGGGGAGCTGTTTTTT.

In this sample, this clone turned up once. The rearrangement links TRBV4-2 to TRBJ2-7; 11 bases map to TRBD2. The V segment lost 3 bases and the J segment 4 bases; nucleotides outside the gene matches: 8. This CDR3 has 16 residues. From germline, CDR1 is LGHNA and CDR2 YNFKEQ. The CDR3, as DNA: TGTGCCAGCAGCCAGGGGGTAGGGACTAGCGGATACGAGCAGTACTTC. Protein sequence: CASSQGVGTSGYEQYF.

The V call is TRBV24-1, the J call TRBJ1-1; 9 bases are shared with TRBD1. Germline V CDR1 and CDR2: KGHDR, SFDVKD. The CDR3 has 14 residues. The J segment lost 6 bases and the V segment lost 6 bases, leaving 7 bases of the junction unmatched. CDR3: CATSPRDRDSEAFF. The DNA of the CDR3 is TGTGCCACCAGTCCCCGGGACAGGGACTCTGAAGCTTTCTTT.

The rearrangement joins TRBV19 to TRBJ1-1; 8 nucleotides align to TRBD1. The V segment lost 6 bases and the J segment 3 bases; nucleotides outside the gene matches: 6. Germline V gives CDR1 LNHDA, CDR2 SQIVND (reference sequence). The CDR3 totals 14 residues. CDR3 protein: CASRDRGVDTEAFF. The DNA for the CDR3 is TGTGCCAGTAGAGACAGGGGAGTGGACACTGAAGCTTTCTTT.

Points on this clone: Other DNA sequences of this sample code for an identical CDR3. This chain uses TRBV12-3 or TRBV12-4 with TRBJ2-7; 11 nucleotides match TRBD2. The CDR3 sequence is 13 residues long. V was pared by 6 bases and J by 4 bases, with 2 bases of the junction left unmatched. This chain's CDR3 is CASSLAGGYEQYF. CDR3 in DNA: TGTGCCAGCAGCCTAGCGGGAGGTTACGAGCAGTACTTC.

CDR3 DNA: TGTGCCAGCTCACCACCCTCCCCAACTAGCGGGAGCTACAATGAGCAGTTCTTC. Its translation is CASSPPSPTSGSYNEQFF. This chain joins TRBV18 and TRBJ2-1, with 11 nucleotides matching TRBD2. This CDR3 contains 18 residues. V shed 0 bases, J shed 3 bases, and the junction held 7 bases outside the gene matches. From germline, CDR1 is KGHSH and CDR2 LQKENI.